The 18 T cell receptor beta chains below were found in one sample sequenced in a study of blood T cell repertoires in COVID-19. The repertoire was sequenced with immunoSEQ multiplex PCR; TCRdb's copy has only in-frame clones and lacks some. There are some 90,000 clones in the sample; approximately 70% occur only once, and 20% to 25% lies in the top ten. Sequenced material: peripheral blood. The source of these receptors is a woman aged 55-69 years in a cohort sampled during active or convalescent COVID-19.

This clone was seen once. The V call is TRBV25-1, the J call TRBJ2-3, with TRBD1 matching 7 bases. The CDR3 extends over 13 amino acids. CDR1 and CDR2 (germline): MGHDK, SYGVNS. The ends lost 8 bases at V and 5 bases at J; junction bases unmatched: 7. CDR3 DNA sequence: TGTGCCAGCGCCCGGGACAGCGGAGATACGCAGTATTTT. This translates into CASARDSGDTQYF. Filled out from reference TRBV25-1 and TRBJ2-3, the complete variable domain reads EADIYQTPRYLVIGTGKKITLECSQTMGHDKMYWYQQDPGMELHLIHYSYGVNSTEKGDLSSESTVSRIRTEHFPLTLESARPSHTSQYLCASARDSGDTQYFGPGTRLTVL.

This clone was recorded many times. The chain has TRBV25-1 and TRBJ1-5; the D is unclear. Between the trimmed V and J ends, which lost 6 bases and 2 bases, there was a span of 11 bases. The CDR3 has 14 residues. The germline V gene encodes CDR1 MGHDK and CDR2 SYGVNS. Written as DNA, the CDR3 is TGTGCCAGCAGCGGGATTGGGGGCAATCAGCCCCAGCATTTT. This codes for CASSGIGGNQPQHF.

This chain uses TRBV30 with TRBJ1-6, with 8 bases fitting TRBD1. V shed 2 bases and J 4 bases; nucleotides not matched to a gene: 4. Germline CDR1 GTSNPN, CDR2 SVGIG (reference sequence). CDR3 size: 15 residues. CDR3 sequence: CAWSTDRVYNSPLHF. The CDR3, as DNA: TGTGCCTGGAGTACGGACAGGGTTTATAATTCACCCCTCCACTTT. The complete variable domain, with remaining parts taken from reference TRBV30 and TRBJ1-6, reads SQTIHQWPATLVQPVGSPLSLECTVEGTSNPNLYWYRQAAGRGLQLLFYSVGIGQISSEVPQNLSASRPQDRQFILSSKKLLLSDSGFYLCAWSTDRVYNSPLHFGNGTRLTVT.

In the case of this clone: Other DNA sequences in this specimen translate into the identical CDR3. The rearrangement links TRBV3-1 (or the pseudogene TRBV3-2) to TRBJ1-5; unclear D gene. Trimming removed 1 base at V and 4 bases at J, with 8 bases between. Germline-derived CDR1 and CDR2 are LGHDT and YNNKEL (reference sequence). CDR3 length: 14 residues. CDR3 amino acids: CASSQGAGNQPQHF. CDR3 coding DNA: TGTGCCAGCAGCCAAGGCGCGGGAAATCAGCCCCAGCATTTT.

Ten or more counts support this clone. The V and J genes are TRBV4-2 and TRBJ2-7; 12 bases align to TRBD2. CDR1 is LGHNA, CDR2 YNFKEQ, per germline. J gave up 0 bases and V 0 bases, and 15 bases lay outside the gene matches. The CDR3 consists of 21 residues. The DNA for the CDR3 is TGTGCCAGCAGCCAAGAGCGAATGACCGTCGGACTAGCGGGGAGCTCCTACGAGCAGTACTTC. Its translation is CASSQERMTVGLAGSSYEQYF.

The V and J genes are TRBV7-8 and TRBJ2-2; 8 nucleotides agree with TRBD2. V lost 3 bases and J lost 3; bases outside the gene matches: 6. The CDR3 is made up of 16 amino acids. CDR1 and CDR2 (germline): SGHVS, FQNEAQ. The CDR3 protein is CASSLALAEYTGELFF. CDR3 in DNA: TGTGCCAGCAGCTTGGCACTAGCGGAATACACCGGGGAGCTGTTTTTT.

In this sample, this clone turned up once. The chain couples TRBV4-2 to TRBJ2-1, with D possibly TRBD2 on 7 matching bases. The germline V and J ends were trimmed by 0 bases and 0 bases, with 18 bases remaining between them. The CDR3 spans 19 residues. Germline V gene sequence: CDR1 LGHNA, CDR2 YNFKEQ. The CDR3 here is CASSQELRMGGASYNEQFF. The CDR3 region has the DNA TGTGCCAGCAGCCAAGAATTAAGGATGGGGGGGGCCTCCTACAATGAGCAGTTCTTC.

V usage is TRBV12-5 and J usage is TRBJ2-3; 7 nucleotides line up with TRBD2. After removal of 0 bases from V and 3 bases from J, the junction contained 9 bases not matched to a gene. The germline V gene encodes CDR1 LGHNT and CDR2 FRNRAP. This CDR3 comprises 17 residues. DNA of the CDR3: TGTGCTAGTGGTTTGGTAATCCCCAGGACTAGGACAGATACGCAGTATTTT. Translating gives CASGLVIPRTRTDTQYF.

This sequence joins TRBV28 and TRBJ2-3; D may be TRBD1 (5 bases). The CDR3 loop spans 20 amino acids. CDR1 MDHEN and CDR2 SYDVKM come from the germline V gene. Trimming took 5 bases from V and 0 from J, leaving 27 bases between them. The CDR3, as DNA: TGTGCCAGCAGTACCCTTTTGTGGACACGTTTAGGTACTAGCACAGATACGCAGTATTTT. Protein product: CASSTLLWTRLGTSTDTQYF.

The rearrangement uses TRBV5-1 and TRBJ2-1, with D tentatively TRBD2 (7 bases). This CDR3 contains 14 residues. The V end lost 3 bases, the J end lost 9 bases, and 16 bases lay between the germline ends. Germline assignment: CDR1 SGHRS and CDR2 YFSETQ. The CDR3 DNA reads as TGCGCCAGCAGCTCTCAAGGGGGGGGGCTTGAGCAGTTCTTC. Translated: CASSSQGGGLEQFF.

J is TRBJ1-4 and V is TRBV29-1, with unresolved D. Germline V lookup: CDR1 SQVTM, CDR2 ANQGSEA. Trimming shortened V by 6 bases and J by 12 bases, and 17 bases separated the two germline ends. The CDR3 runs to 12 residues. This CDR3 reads CSVAGNNAELFF. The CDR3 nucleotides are TGCAGCGTGGCCGGGAACAATGCGGAACTGTTTTTT. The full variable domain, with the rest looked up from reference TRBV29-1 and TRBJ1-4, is SAVISQKPSRDICQRGTSLTIQCQVDSQVTMMFWYRQQPGQSLTLIATANQGSEATYESGFVIDKFPISRPNLTFSTLTVSNMSPEDSSIYLCSVAGNNAELFFGSGTQLSVL.

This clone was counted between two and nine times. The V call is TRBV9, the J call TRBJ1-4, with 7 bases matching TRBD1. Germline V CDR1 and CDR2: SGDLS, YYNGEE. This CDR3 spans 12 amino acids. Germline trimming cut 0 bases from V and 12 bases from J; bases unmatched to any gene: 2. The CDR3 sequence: CASSVDRGELFF. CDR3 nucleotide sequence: TGTGCCAGCAGCGTAGACAGGGGTGAACTGTTTTTT.

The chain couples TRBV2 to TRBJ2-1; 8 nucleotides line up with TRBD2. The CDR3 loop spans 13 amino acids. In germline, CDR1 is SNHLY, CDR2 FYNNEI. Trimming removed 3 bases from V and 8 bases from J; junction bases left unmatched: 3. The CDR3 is CASSEISGDEQFF. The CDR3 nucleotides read TGTGCCAGCAGTGAGATTAGCGGGGATGAGCAGTTCTTC.

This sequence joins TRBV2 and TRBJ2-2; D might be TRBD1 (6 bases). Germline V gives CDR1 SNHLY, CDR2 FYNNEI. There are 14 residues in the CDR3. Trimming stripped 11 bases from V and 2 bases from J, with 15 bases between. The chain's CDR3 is CAGSWGRNTGELFF. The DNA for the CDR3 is TGTGCCGGCTCATGGGGGCGTAACACCGGGGAGCTGTTTTTT.

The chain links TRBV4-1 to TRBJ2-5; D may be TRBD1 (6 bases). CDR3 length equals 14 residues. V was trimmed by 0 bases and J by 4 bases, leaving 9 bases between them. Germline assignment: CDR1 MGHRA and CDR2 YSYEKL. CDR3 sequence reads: CASSQDAGVETQYF. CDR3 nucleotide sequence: TGCGCCAGCAGCCAAGATGCAGGGGTAGAGACCCAGTACTTC.

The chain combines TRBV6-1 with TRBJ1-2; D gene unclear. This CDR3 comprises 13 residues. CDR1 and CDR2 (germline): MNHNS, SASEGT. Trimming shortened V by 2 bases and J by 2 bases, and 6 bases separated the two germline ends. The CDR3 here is CASSEHQNYGYTF. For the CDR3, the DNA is TGTGCCAGCAGTGAACACCAGAACTATGGCTACACCTTC.

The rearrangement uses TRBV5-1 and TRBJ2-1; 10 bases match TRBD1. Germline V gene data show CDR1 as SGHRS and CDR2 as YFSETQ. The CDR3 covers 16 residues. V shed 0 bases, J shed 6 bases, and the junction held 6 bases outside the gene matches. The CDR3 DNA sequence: TGCGCCAGCAGCTTGGTTCGACAGGGGGCCGGCAATGAGCAGTTCTTC. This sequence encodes CASSLVRQGAGNEQFF. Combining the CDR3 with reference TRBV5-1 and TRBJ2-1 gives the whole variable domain KAGVTQTPRYLIKTRGQQVTLSCSPISGHRSVSWYQQTPGQGLQFLFEYFSETQRNKGNFPGRFSGRQFSNSRSEMNVSTLELGDSALYLCASSLVRQGAGNEQFFGPGTRLTVL.

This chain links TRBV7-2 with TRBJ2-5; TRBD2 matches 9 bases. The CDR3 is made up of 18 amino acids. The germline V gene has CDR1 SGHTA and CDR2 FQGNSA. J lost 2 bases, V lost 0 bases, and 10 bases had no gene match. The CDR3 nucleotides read TGTGCCAGCAGCTTAGCGTCGGCGGGGGGGGTCTCGCAAGAGACCCAGTACTTC. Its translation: CASSLASAGGVSQETQYF.